This T cell receptor beta chain was captured by sequencing in a study of cytomegalovirus exposure and HLA in healthy donors. Germline V gives CDR1 SGHAT, CDR2 FQNNGV. CDR3 length: 12 amino acids. 60 Vbeta and 13 Jbeta primers were used in PCR. Libraries were prepared by immunoSEQ multiplex PCR; TCRdb keeps only in-frame clonotypes and omits some of them. The sample has more than 110,000 clones, 80% seen once; the top ten hold about 5%. As for this clone: No antigen is known for it. The germline gene is not matched at one end of the junction; a read error may be the cause. Additional DNA sequences in this sample encode the identical CDR3.

Study-level findings and limits: Presence/absence analyses assumed roughly uniform sequencing depth across donors. In an earlier analysis, in approximately 570 donors, most V segments appeared productive either ~87% or ~30% of the time. The classifier, whose performance was assessed in both the original and validation cohorts, reportedly diagnosed cytomegalovirus status with high specificity and sensitivity.

Every donor was a healthy person donating bone marrow. The V call is TRBV11-2, the J call TRBJ1-1; D is ambiguous. This receptor was identified in a male donor in good health and CMV-seronegative. The material sequenced was PBMCs. DNA for the CDR3: TGTGCCAGCAGCTTAGATTCCTTTGAAGCCTTCTTT. Protein: CASSLDSFEAFF.